This T cell receptor beta chain was retrieved from a study of blood T cell repertoires in COVID-19. On the study more broadly: Spain, Italy and the United States supplied samples that represented acute and convalescent COVID-19. T cells, B-cell-depleted T cells, or PBMCs provided the cDNA or gDNA that served as material.

In the original workflow: Estimated nucleated cell counts came from reference gene primer amplification. Libraries were prepared by immunoSEQ multiplex PCR; TCRdb keeps only in-frame clonotypes and omits some of them. Clone size and the V and J calls come from that table; the DNA yielded D and trimming. This sample has approximately 98,000 clones, with 70% to 85% found just once. CDR3 length: 16 amino acids. V gene TRBV21-1 combines with J gene TRBJ2-1; TRBD2 was called by the table and not checked on the DNA. TRBV21-1 is tagged as a pseudogene. This clonotype was obtained from a middle-aged woman with acute or convalescent COVID-19. Input material: peripheral blood. CDR3 bases: TGTGCCAGCAGCAAAGTGGGACTGAGCTCCTACAATGAGCAGTTCTTC. Translated: CASSKVGLSSYNEQFF.